Ten or more counts support the clone carrying this TCR beta chain. The target antigen is unknown. Between the trimmed V and J ends, which lost 0 bases and 2 bases, there was a span of 8 bases. The CDR3 spans 14 residues. Per the germline V gene, CDR1 is SGHRS and CDR2 is YFSETQ. These data come from a study of T-cell memory formation after mild COVID-19. Study background: TCR clusters largely stayed donor specific.

Constant-segment primers served in 5'RACE that generated TCR alpha and TCR beta cDNA libraries bearing sample barcodes and UMIs. MiXCR, run by TCRdb on the 5' RACE reads, gives a single entry per CDR3 protein. Found here are a few hundred thousand distinct CDR3 sequences, around 21% of them singletons; the top ten hold around 13%. Overall study findings and caveats: Clones contracting over day 15 to 85 were CD4/CD8 balanced, with later expanders leaning CD4+. Contracting CD8+ clones were enriched in EMRA, CD4+ mainly in CM and EM.

Specimen: PBMCs or a T cell subset sorted from them (not recorded which). This sequence originates from an adult woman who had mild COVID-19 (a few samples of this study predate the infection). Cell type and time point are not known. The V and J genes are TRBV5-1 and TRBJ2-5; TRBD2 might be the D (5 bases). The CDR3: CASSLGTGQETQYF. As DNA, the CDR3 is TGCGCCAGCAGCTTGGGGACGGGGCAAGAGACCCAGTACTTC.